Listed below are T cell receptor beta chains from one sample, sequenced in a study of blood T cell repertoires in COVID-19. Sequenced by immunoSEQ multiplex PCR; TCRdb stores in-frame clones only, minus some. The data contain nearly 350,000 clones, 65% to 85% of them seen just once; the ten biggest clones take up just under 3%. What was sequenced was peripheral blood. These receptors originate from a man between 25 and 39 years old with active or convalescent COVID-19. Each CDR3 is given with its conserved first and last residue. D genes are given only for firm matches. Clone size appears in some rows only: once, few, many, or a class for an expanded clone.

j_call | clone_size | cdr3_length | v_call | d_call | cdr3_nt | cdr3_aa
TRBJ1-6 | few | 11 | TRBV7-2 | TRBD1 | TGTGCCAGCAGCTTGGACACAGGGGTTCACTTT | CASSLDTGVHF
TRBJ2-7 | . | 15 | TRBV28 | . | TGTGCCAGCAGTTTACTGCGGGTAAAAACCTACGAGCAGTACTTC | CASSLLRVKTYEQYF
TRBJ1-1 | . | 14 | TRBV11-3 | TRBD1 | TGTGCCAGCAGCTTCGGACAGGGGTGGACTGAAGCTTTCTTT | CASSFGQGWTEAFF
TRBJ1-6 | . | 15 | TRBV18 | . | TGTGCCAGCTCACCAGTCGGCAGCCCGGGGGCACCCCTCCACTTT | CASSPVGSPGAPLHF
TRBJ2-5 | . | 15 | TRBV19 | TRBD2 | TGTGCCAGTAGGCCAGCGGGGGGTTTAGGGGAGACCCAGTACTTC | CASRPAGGLGETQYF
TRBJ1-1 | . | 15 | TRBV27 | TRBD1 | TGTGCCAGCAGTTTTTTCCAGGGGGTGGGCACTGAAGCTTTCTTT | CASSFFQGVGTEAFF
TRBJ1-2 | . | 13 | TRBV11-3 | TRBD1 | TGTGCCAGCAGCTTAGGGACAGGGGATCGCTACACCTTC | CASSLGTGDRYTF
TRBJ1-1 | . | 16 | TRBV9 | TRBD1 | TGTGCCAGCAGCCCACGGACAGGGGGCGATGACACTGAAGCTTTCTTT | CASSPRTGGDDTEAFF
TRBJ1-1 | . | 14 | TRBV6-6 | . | TGTGCCAGCAGTTACTCAGGACAGCACACTGAAGCTTTCTTT | CASSYSGQHTEAFF
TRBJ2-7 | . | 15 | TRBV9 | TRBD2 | TGTGCCAGCAGCCCCTCGGGGCTAGCGGGATACGAGCAGTACTTC | CASSPSGLAGYEQYF
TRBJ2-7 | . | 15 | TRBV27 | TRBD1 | TGTGCCAGCAGTATGAGACAGGGGTTCACCTACGAGCAGTACTTC | CASSMRQGFTYEQYF
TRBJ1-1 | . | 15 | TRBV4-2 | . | TGTGCCAGCACAGGGGCCGGATCTCAGAACACTGAAGCTTTCTTT | CASTGAGSQNTEAFF
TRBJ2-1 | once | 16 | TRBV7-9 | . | TGTGCCAGCAGCTCATCGACTAGAGAGGGGTTAGGGGAGCAGTTCTTC | CASSSSTREGLGEQFF
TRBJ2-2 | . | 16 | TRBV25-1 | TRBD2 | TGTGCCAGCAGTGAATCACTAGCGGGTCACACCGGGGAGCTGTTTTTT | CASSESLAGHTGELFF
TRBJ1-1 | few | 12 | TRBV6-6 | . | TGTGCCAGCAGGCTCCGAGCGACTGAAGCTTTCTTT | CASRLRATEAFF
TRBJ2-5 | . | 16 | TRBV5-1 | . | TGCGCCAGCAGCTTGGGGGGATCAGGGGTCTGGGAGACCCAGTACTTC | CASSLGGSGVWETQYF
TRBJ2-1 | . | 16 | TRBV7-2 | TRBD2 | TGTGCCAGCAGCAGACTAGCGGGAGGGGGGTACAATGAGCAGTTCTTC | CASSRLAGGGYNEQFF
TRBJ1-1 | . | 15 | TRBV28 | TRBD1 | TGTGCCAGCAGACCTGGGACAGCTGAGAACACTGAAGCTTTCTTT | CASRPGTAENTEAFF
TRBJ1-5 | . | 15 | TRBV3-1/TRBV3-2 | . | TGTGCCAGCAGCCAAGGAATCTATAGCAATCAGCCCCAGCATTTT | CASSQGIYSNQPQHF
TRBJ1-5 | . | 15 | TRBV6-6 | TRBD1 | TGTGCCAGCAGTCCGGGACAGGGAAGCAATCAGCCCCAGCATTTT | CASSPGQGSNQPQHF
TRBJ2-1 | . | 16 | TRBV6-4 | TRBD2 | TGTGCCAGCAGTGACAGGGCGGGAGGAGCCTACAATGAGCAGTTCTTC | CASSDRAGGAYNEQFF
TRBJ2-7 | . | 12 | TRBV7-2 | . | TGTGCCAGCAGCTTAGAGGGGAACGAGCAGTACTTC | CASSLEGNEQYF
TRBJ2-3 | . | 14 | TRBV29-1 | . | TGCAGCGTTTGCGACGGGAGTAGCTCAGATACGCAGTATTTT | CSVCDGSSSDTQYF
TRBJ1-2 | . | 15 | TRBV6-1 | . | TGTGCCAGCAGTGAACGCACCCCTTACTTCTATGGCTACACCTTC | CASSERTPYFYGYTF
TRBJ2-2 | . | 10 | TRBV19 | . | TGTGCCAGTTATTCCGGGGAGCTGTTTTTT | CASYSGELFF
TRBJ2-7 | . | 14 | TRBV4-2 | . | TGTGCCAGCAGCCAAGATTGGGGGCCCTACGAGCAGTACTTC | CASSQDWGPYEQYF
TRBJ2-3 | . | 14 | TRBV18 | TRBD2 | TGTGCCAGCTCACCGCCTAGCGGGAGAGGTACGCAGTATTTT | CASSPPSGRGTQYF
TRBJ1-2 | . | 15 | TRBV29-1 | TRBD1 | TGCAGCGTTGAAGATTGGGACAGCACTAACTATGGCTACACCTTC | CSVEDWDSTNYGYTF
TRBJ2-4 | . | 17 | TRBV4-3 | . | TGCGCCAGCAGCCAAGATTTAGGGGACATAGCCAAAAACATTCAGTACTTC | CASSQDLGDIAKNIQYF
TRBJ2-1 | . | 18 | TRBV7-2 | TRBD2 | TGTGCCAGCAGCTTAGAAGGTAGTGGGCGGGGGGTATACAATGAGCAGTTCTTC | CASSLEGSGRGVYNEQFF
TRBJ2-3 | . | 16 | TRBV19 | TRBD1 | TGTGCCAGTAGTATTCAGGGACAGGGGTTCACAGATACGCAGTATTTT | CASSIQGQGFTDTQYF
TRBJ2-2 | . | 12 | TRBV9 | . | TGTGCCAGCAGCCTCTCGACCGGGGAGCTGTTTTTT | CASSLSTGELFF
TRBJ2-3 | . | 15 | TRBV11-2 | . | TGTGCCAGCAGCTTAGCGGCGCGGGGCCACGATACGCAGTATTTT | CASSLAARGHDTQYF
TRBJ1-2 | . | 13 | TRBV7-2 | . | TGTGCCAGCAGCCCCCAGGGGAACTATGGCTACACCTTC | CASSPQGNYGYTF
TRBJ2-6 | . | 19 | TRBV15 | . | TGTGCCACCAGCAGTGGACCGACAGGAACTTTCTCTGGGGCCAACGTCCTGACTTTC | CATSSGPTGTFSGANVLTF
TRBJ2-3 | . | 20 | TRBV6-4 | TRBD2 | TGTGCCAGCAGTGTCCCACCACTAGCGGGGGGACCCCCTAGCACAGATACGCAGTATTTT | CASSVPPLAGGPPSTDTQYF
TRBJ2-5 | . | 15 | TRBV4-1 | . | TGCGCCAGCAGCCCCGGGGAGGTGCGGGGGCAGACCCAGTACTTC | CASSPGEVRGQTQYF
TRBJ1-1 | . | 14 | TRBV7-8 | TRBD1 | TGTGCCAGCAGCTTGGGACAGCAGAACACTGAAGCTTTCTTT | CASSLGQQNTEAFF
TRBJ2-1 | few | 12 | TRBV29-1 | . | TGCAGCGTCCGCGCCAAGCATAATGAGCAGTTCTTC | CSVRAKHNEQFF
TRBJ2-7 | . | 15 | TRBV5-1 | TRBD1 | TGCGCCAGCAGCTCACACGGGACAGGGGCCTACGAGCAGTACTTC | CASSSHGTGAYEQYF
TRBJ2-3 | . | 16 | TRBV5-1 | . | TGCGCCAGCAGCTTGGAGGGTAGCGCTAGCACAGATACGCAGTATTTT | CASSLEGSASTDTQYF
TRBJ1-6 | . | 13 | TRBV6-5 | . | TGTGCCAGCAGTTACTTCCTAAATTCACCCCTCCACTTT | CASSYFLNSPLHF
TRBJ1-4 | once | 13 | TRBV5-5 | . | TGTGCCAGCAGCACCGGTCATGGTGAAAAACTGTTTTTT | CASSTGHGEKLFF